The 31 T cell receptor beta chains listed next were all sequenced from one sample in a study of beta chain features in type 1 diabetes. The isolated RNA, all of it, was reverse transcribed, so expressed TCRB transcripts were what got sequenced. Repertoires were generated with immunoSEQ multiplex PCR, while TCRdb's copy carries only in-frame clones and drops some. Of 70,000 to 95,000 clones in the sample, around a third are singletons; the top ten hold 0.35% to 0.45%. Sequencing was performed on stem cell memory CD4+ T cells from blood. All receptors come from a woman between 18 and 29 years old in good health.

This clone was counted a few times. The chain uses TRBV4-3 and TRBJ2-2; 8 bases align to TRBD2. The CDR3 contains 15 residues. V dropped 5 bases and J dropped 2; count of bases not matched to a gene: 4. The germline CDR1 and CDR2 sequences are LGHNA and YSLEER. CDR3 coding DNA: TGCGCCAGCAGCTCCGGGGGGGTTAACACCGGGGAGCTGTTTTTT. This codes for CASSSGGVNTGELFF.

In this sample, this clone turned up a few times. The rearrangement uses TRBV4-2 and TRBJ2-5; 10 bases fit TRBD1. The J call could be wrong; TRBJ2-7 is a better fit for the DNA end. This CDR3 has 14 amino acids. CDR1 is LGHNA, CDR2 YNFKEQ, per germline. The CDR3 nucleotides read TGTGCCAGCAGCCAGGACAGGGGGACCCACGAGCAGTACTTC. This translates into CASSQDRGTHEQYF.

The V gene is TRBV7-9, the J gene TRBJ2-5; the match to TRBD1 covers 9 bases. The CDR3 covers 15 residues. The germline V gene encodes CDR1 SEHNR and CDR2 FQNEAQ (reference sequence). Germline trimming cut 0 bases from V and 5 bases from J; bases unmatched to any gene: 4. CDR3 in DNA: TGTGCCAGCAGCTTAGCCACAGGGGGCGGCGAGACCCAGTACTTC. Translation: CASSLATGGGETQYF.

This clone was counted a few times. J is TRBJ1-5 and V is TRBV5-4; tentatively, D is TRBD1 (5 bases). Looked up from germline, CDR1 is SGHNT and CDR2 is YYREEE (reference sequence). V shed 0 bases and J shed 5 bases, with 6 bases lying between them. The CDR3 runs to 13 residues. The CDR3 DNA is TGTGCCAGCAGCTTGGCACAGGATCAGCCCCAGCATTTT. This encodes CASSLAQDQPQHF.

This clone was detected a few times. The chain is built from TRBV29-1 and TRBJ1-3, with D tentatively TRBD1 (6 bases). CDR3 size: 15 residues. CDR1 and CDR2 (germline): SQVTM, ANQGSEA. V dropped 5 bases and J dropped 2 bases, with 16 bases sitting between them. The CDR3 DNA reads as TGCAGCGTTCGAGGTCACAGGGAGACTGGAAACACCATATATTTT. It codes for CSVRGHRETGNTIYF.

This chain uses TRBV7-3 with TRBJ2-2, with 8 bases that match TRBD2. With V trimmed by 5 bases and J by 6 bases, 8 bases remained unmatched. The CDR3 sequence is 15 residues long. Germline lookup yields CDR1 SGHTA and CDR2 FQGTGA. In DNA, the CDR3 is TGTGCCAGCAGCCCCGGGACTAGACGGGCCGGGGAGCTGTTTTTT. Its translation is CASSPGTRRAGELFF.

This clone has a handful of counts. The J gene is TRBJ2-5, the V gene TRBV4-2, with 12 bases that match TRBD2. This CDR3 has 15 residues. Germline CDR1 is LGHNA and CDR2 is YNFKEQ. The junction had 7 bases not matched to a gene; V was cut back by 7 bases and J by 4 bases. The CDR3 DNA reads TGTGCCAGCACCTCTAGCGGGGGGGCCCGAGAGACCCAGTACTTC. Translated, it gives CASTSSGGARETQYF.

V and J are TRBV19 and TRBJ1-2; 11 nucleotides align to TRBD1. Trimming removed 7 bases from V and 8 bases from J; junction bases left unmatched: 6. Germline CDR1 is LNHDA and CDR2 is SQIVND (reference sequence). CDR3 length equals 13 residues. In nucleotides, the CDR3 is TGTGCCAGTAAGGGACAGGGGGACGACGGCTACACCTTC. Translating gives CASKGQGDDGYTF.

This clone was recorded a few times. V and J are TRBV5-1 and TRBJ2-1; a weak D match, TRBD2 (5 bases). CDR3 length: 13 amino acids. CDR1 is SGHRS, CDR2 YFSETQ, per germline. Trimming shortened V by 5 bases and J by 5 bases, and 11 bases separated the two germline ends. CDR3 DNA: TGCGCCAGCAGGACTACTACAGACAATGAGCAGTTCTTC. This gives the protein CASRTTTDNEQFF.

This clone was observed a few times. V gene TRBV7-3 combines with J gene TRBJ2-5, with D possibly TRBD1 on 6 matching bases. The germline gives CDR1 SGHTA, CDR2 FQGTGA. The CDR3 consists of 13 residues. V lost 5 bases to trimming and J lost 6 bases, with 13 bases between them. CDR3 protein: CASSEQGPQTQYF. In nucleotides, the CDR3 is TGTGCCAGCAGCGAACAGGGTCCGCAGACCCAGTACTTC. The whole variable domain, filled in from reference TRBV7-3 and TRBJ2-5, reads GAGVSQTPSNKVTEKGKYVELRCDPISGHTALYWYRQSLGQGPEFLIYFQGTGAADDSGLPNDRFFAVRPEGSVSTLKIQRTERGDSAVYLCASSEQGPQTQYFGPGTRLLVL.

The chain uses TRBV15 and TRBJ2-7, with 10 bases matching TRBD2. CDR1 LNHNV and CDR2 YYDKDF come from the germline V gene (reference sequence). V gave up 2 bases and J gave up 0 bases; unmatched junction bases: 1. CDR3 length: 15 amino acids. The CDR3 reads CATSRRTSGSYEQYF. CDR3 nucleotide sequence: TGTGCCACCAGCAGACGGACTAGCGGCTCCTACGAGCAGTACTTC. Looking up the rest from reference TRBV15 and TRBJ2-7 gives the full variable domain: DAMVIQNPRYQVTQFGKPVTLSCSQTLNHNVMYWYQQKSSQAPKLLFHYYDKDFNNEADTPDNFQSRRPNTSFCFLDIRSPGLGDTAMYLCATSRRTSGSYEQYFGPGTRLTVT.

This clone is a singleton in its sample. The V call is TRBV14, the J call TRBJ1-2; D is undetermined. V was pared by 1 base and J by 2 bases, with 5 bases between. CDR1 is SGHDN, CDR2 FVKESK, per germline. The CDR3 is 13 residues long. CDR3 DNA: TGTGCCAGCAGCCAAGGGCAGAACTATGGCTACACCTTC. Translating it yields CASSQGQNYGYTF. Looking up the rest from reference TRBV14 and TRBJ1-2 gives the full variable domain: EAGVTQFPSHSVIEKGQTVTLRCDPISGHDNLYWYRRVMGKEIKFLLHFVKESKQDESGMPNNRFLAERTGGTYSTLKVQPAELEDSGVYFCASSQGQNYGYTFGSGTRLTVV.

The chain combines TRBV5-1 with TRBJ1-1; 7 bases fit TRBD1. This CDR3 spans 15 amino acids. V gave up 1 base and J gave up 2 bases; unmatched junction bases: 5. Germline lookup yields CDR1 SGHRS and CDR2 YFSETQ. As DNA, the CDR3 is TGCGCCAGCAGCTTGTTGGGACAGATAAACACTGAAGCTTTCTTT. Protein: CASSLLGQINTEAFF.

CDR3 in amino acids: CASSSTGRYEQYF. The CDR3 nucleotides are TGTGCCAGCAGCTCGACAGGGAGGTACGAGCAGTACTTC. The rearrangement joins TRBV11-3 to TRBJ2-7, with D perhaps TRBD1 (7 bases). Per the germline V gene, CDR1 is SGHNT and CDR2 is YENEEA. V was shortened by 4 bases and J by 4 bases, with 11 bases between the two germline ends. The CDR3 extends over 13 amino acids. Supplemented by reference TRBV11-3 and TRBJ2-7, the full variable domain reads EAGVVQSPRYKIIEKKQPVAFWCNPISGHNTLYWYLQNLGQGPELLIRYENEEAVDDSQLPKDRFSAERLKGVDSTLKIQPAELGDSAVYLCASSSTGRYEQYFGPGTRLTVT.

The chain combines TRBV7-2 with TRBJ1-1, with 10 bases aligning to TRBD1. This CDR3 contains 18 residues. The J segment lost 1 base and the V segment lost 4 bases, leaving 12 bases of the junction unmatched. Germline lookup yields CDR1 SGHTA and CDR2 FQGNSA. The CDR3 spells CASSSPRGQGLGNTEAFF. CDR3 DNA sequence: TGTGCCAGCAGCTCCCCCCGGGGACAGGGGCTGGGGAACACTGAAGCTTTCTTT.

A few counts support this clone. The J gene is TRBJ1-1, the V gene TRBV5-1; 9 bases are shared with TRBD1. Looked up from germline, CDR1 is SGHRS and CDR2 is YFSETQ. CDR3 length: 15 amino acids. Trimming cost V 2 bases and J 5 bases; bases outside gene matches: 7. The CDR3 DNA follows: TGCGCCAGCAGCTTACAGGGGGCGGGGGCTACTGAAGCTTTCTTT. Translation: CASSLQGAGATEAFF.

The chain has TRBV5-6 and TRBJ1-2, with 10 bases lining up with TRBD1. Germline V lookup: CDR1 SGHDT, CDR2 YYEEEE. This CDR3 has 15 amino acids. V trimming: 4 bases; J trimming: 3 bases; junction bases outside the gene matches: 6. Here the CDR3 reads CASSTRDRGDYGYTF. The CDR3 nucleotides are TGTGCCAGCAGCACCCGGGACAGGGGAGACTATGGCTACACCTTC.

This clone occurred a few times. V and J are TRBV25-1 and TRBJ2-7; 7 nucleotides align to TRBD1. After removal of 1 base from V and 4 bases from J, the junction contained 13 bases not matched to a gene. Germline CDR1 and CDR2: MGHDK and SYGVNS. The CDR3 consists of 17 residues. The CDR3 spells CASSESLKRGLAYEQYF. In nucleotides, the CDR3 is TGTGCCAGCAGTGAATCTTTAAAAAGGGGGCTGGCGTACGAGCAGTACTTC.

The chain uses TRBV18 and TRBJ1-2; D uncertain. The V gene lost 6 bases and the J gene lost 0 bases, with 20 bases spanning the gap. The CDR3 is 17 residues long. Germline V gene sequence: CDR1 KGHSH, CDR2 LQKENI. The CDR3 region has the DNA TGTGCCAGCTCCTCCCCCAGGCAGGTAAAATCTAACTATGGCTACACCTTC. Translated, it gives CASSSPRQVKSNYGYTF.

CDR3 nucleotide sequence: TGTGCCAGTAGTTACAGCCCGGGACAGTCCTTAACCTTC. This encodes CASSYSPGQSLTF. This chain uses TRBV19 with TRBJ1-2, with TRBD1 matching 7 bases. Germline CDR1 is LNHDA and CDR2 is SQIVND (reference sequence). V was pared by 5 bases and J by 14 bases, with 14 bases of the junction left unmatched. This CDR3 has 13 amino acids. The full variable domain, completed using reference TRBV19 and TRBJ1-2, is DGGITQSPKYLFRKEGQNVTLSCEQNLNHDAMYWYRQDPGQGLRLIYYSQIVNDFQKGDIAEGYSVSREKKESFPLTVTSAQKNPTAFYLCASSYSPGQSLTFGSGTRLTVV.

The rearrangement joins TRBV5-1 to TRBJ2-7; no firm D call. Germline loops: CDR1 SGHRS, CDR2 YFSETQ. The V end was cut by 4 bases, the J end by 1 base, with 12 bases between. CDR3 length: 14 residues. The CDR3 bases are TGCGCCAGCAGCACAACGGCAGGTTCCTACGAGCAGTACTTC. Encoded protein: CASSTTAGSYEQYF.

This clone was detected a few times. The chain's CDR3 is CASSLAGGLPDTQYF. The CDR3 bases are TGTGCCAGCAGCCTAGCGGGAGGGCTACCAGATACGCAGTATTTT. The chain has TRBV14 and TRBJ2-3, with TRBD2 matching 11 bases. The V gene's germline CDR1 is SGHDN and CDR2 FVKESK. The CDR3 totals 15 residues. V lost 4 bases, J lost 4 bases, and 4 bases stayed unmatched.

This clone was picked up a small number of times. The V and J genes are TRBV29-1 and TRBJ2-1; 8 bases match TRBD1. CDR1 and CDR2 (germline): SQVTM, ANQGSEA. The CDR3 has 14 residues. V trimming: 8 bases; J trimming: 4 bases; junction bases outside the gene matches: 10. The CDR3 region is CSTPGQVLYNEQFF. For the CDR3, the DNA is TGCAGCACGCCGGGACAGGTTTTATACAATGAGCAGTTCTTC.

This clone was counted a few times. The chain joins TRBV5-1 to TRBJ1-1, with a possible D match to TRBD1 (5 bases). The length of the CDR3 is 13 residues. Between the trimmed V and J ends, which lost 4 bases and 6 bases, there was a span of 13 bases. The germline CDR1 and CDR2 sequences are SGHRS and YFSETQ. CDR3: CASSRGFDPEAFF. CDR3 nucleotide sequence: TGCGCCAGCAGCAGGGGATTCGACCCTGAAGCTTTCTTT.

This clone turned up a few times. This chain connects TRBV30 to TRBJ1-2; D gene unclear. The germline V gene has CDR1 GTSNPN and CDR2 SVGIG (reference sequence). The CDR3 is 12 amino acids. CDR3 in amino acids: CALNGKVYGYTF. DNA of the CDR3: TGTGCACTTAACGGGAAGGTTTATGGCTACACCTTC.

The chain employs TRBV27 and TRBJ1-1; possible D gene TRBD1, 6 bases. CDR3 size: 15 residues. Germline V gene data show CDR1 as MNHEY and CDR2 as SMNVEV (reference sequence). V was shortened by 3 bases and J by 1 base, with 12 bases between the two germline ends. In nucleotides, the CDR3 is TGTGCCAGCAGTTTGGATCAGGGGAGGAACACTGAAGCTTTCTTT. Translating it yields CASSLDQGRNTEAFF.

J is TRBJ1-3 and V is TRBV4-1, with a weak D call TRBD1 (6 bases). V was clipped by 3 bases and J by 0 bases, with 9 bases between them. The germline V gene encodes CDR1 MGHRA and CDR2 YSYEKL. The CDR3 loop spans 15 amino acids. The CDR3, as DNA: TGCGCCAGCAGCCAGGGGGCCATCTCTGGAAACACCATATATTTT. Translation: CASSQGAISGNTIYF.

This clone was counted only a few times. This sequence joins TRBV18 and TRBJ2-7; 9 bases align to TRBD1. V gave up 5 bases and J gave up 4 bases; unmatched junction bases: 3. The germline V gene has CDR1 KGHSH and CDR2 LQKENI. This CDR3 region has 13 residues. The CDR3 here is CASSSDRGYEQYF. The CDR3 coding sequence is TGTGCCAGCTCATCGGACAGGGGTTACGAGCAGTACTTC.

This clone was counted between two and nine times. The chain joins TRBV10-3 to TRBJ2-3; unclear D gene. The CDR3 is made up of 11 amino acids. CDR1 and CDR2 from the germline V gene are ENHRY and SYGVKD. The V end was cut by 10 bases, the J end by 5 bases, with 10 bases between. The CDR3 DNA follows: TGTGCCACCCTTTCGGGAGATACGCAGTATTTT. It codes for CATLSGDTQYF.

The gene calls are TRBV6-1 and TRBJ2-7, with 7 bases aligning to TRBD2. Germline trimming cut 3 bases from V and 7 bases from J; bases unmatched to any gene: 12. The CDR3 extends over 15 amino acids. The germline gives CDR1 MNHNS, CDR2 SASEGT. CDR3 loop: CASSDVGGPSEEQYF. The CDR3, as DNA: TGTGCCAGCAGTGACGTGGGAGGGCCCTCTGAAGAGCAGTACTTC.

This clone was recorded a few times. V usage is TRBV5-6 and J usage is TRBJ2-7; tentative D call: TRBD2 (6 bases). Trimming removed 2 bases from V and 2 bases from J, with 14 bases in between. This CDR3 contains 15 residues. CDR1 is SGHDT, CDR2 YYEEEE, per germline. For the CDR3, the DNA is TGTGCCAGCAGCTTCGGTAGGGGAGGCACCTACGAGCAGTACTTC. Translating it yields CASSFGRGGTYEQYF.